The 13 T cell receptor beta chains reported below all come from one sample, sequenced in a study of blood T cell repertoires in COVID-19. Assay: immunoSEQ multiplex PCR; the TCRdb copy retains only in-frame clones and omits some. Of 300,000 or so clones in the sample, 89% were seen once. Sequencing input: peripheral blood. These receptors were obtained from a man aged 18 to 29 who had recovered from COVID-19.

This rearrangement joins TRBV6-1 to TRBJ2-7; TRBD2 agrees at 10 bases. Germline values: CDR1 MNHNS, CDR2 SASEGT. V gave up 4 bases and J gave up 3 bases; unmatched junction bases: 9. The CDR3 runs 16 residues. CDR3 protein: CASSADAGTSDYEQYF. DNA of the CDR3: TGTGCCAGCAGTGCGGACGCCGGGACTAGCGACTACGAGCAGTACTTC.

As for this clone: Within the sample, other DNA sequences also encode this same CDR3. This rearrangement joins TRBV2 to TRBJ2-7, with D possibly TRBD1 on 6 matching bases. CDR1 is SNHLY, CDR2 FYNNEI, per germline. The CDR3 is made up of 13 amino acids. Trimming shortened V by 6 bases and J by 2 bases, and 11 bases separated the two germline ends. The CDR3 spells CASSPDSPYEQYF. The CDR3 DNA reads as TGTGCCAGCAGCCCGGACAGTCCCTACGAGCAGTACTTC. Filled out from reference TRBV2 and TRBJ2-7, the complete variable domain reads EPEVTQTPSHQVTQMGQEVILRCVPISNHLYFYWYRQILGQKVEFLVSFYNNEISEKSEIFDDQFSVERPDGSNFTLKIRSTKLEDSAMYFCASSPDSPYEQYFGPGTRLTVT.

The chain uses TRBV19 and TRBJ2-7, with D possibly TRBD2 on 6 matching bases. CDR1 and CDR2 from the germline V gene are LNHDA and SQIVND (reference sequence). The V gene lost 0 bases and the J gene lost 5 bases, with 8 bases spanning the gap. The CDR3 spans 13 residues. The CDR3 region has the DNA TGTGCCAGTAGTATAGAAGGAGGGGACGAGCAGTACTTC. This translates into CASSIEGGDEQYF.

The chain couples TRBV3-1 (or the pseudogene TRBV3-2) to TRBJ1-2, with TRBD1 identical over 7 bases. The CDR3 covers 15 residues. V was pared by 11 bases and J by 0 bases, with 12 bases of the junction left unmatched. Germline V gene data show CDR1 as LGHDT and CDR2 as YNNKEL (reference sequence). CDR3 amino acids: CAGCTETGPNYGYTF. CDR3 sequence (DNA): TGTGCCGGATGCACCGAGACAGGGCCTAACTATGGCTACACCTTC.

V usage is TRBV6-2 or TRBV6-3 and J usage is TRBJ1-5; tentative D call: TRBD1 (6 bases). Trimming left V 5 bases short and J 2 bases short, with 19 bases between. The CDR3 has 17 residues. Germline CDR1 reads MNHEY; CDR2 reads SVGEGT. As DNA, the CDR3 is TGTGCCAGCAGTCCGGATCCTTACAGGGACGGCAATCAGCCCCAGCATTTT. Its translation is CASSPDPYRDGNQPQHF.

This CDR3 is CASSQDRWNTEAFF. The CDR3 bases are TGCGCCAGCAGCCAAGATCGTTGGAACACTGAAGCTTTCTTT. The chain couples TRBV4-3 to TRBJ1-1; D is unclear. Trimming cost V 0 bases and J 1 base, with 6 bases left between them. Germline assignment: CDR1 LGHNA and CDR2 YSLEER. The CDR3 totals 14 residues.

This clone came up once. V usage is TRBV27 and J usage is TRBJ1-2, with TRBD1 matching over 8 bases. The V gene end was trimmed by 0 bases and the J gene end by 4 bases; junction bases not matched to a gene: 4. Germline V gene data show CDR1 as MNHEY and CDR2 as SMNVEV (reference sequence). The CDR3 runs to 15 residues. The CDR3 loop reads CASSLSRTGTYGYTF. The CDR3 nucleotides read TGTGCCAGCAGTTTATCAAGGACAGGGACCTATGGCTACACCTTC.

The V call is TRBV12-3 or TRBV12-4, the J call TRBJ2-5; D is ambiguous. The CDR3 runs 11 residues. The V gene lost 6 bases and the J gene lost 5 bases, with 7 bases spanning the gap. CDR3 residues: CASSPRETQYF. The CDR3 DNA is TGTGCCAGCAGCCCTAGGGAGACCCAGTACTTC.

This sequence joins TRBV2 and TRBJ1-1; no definite D call. The CDR3 consists of 11 residues. The V end was cut by 10 bases, the J end by 5 bases, with 11 bases between. CDR1 is SNHLY and CDR2 is FYNNEI in the germline V gene. The CDR3 DNA follows: TGTGCCATCCGCATGCGGACTGAAGCTTTCTTT. Translated: CAIRMRTEAFF.

CDR3 amino acids: CASDLQGVNQPQHF. As DNA, the CDR3 is TGTGCCAGCGACCTACAGGGCGTTAATCAGCCCCAGCATTTT. The chain uses TRBV6-5 and TRBJ1-5, with D perhaps matching TRBD1 (6 bases). Germline values: CDR1 MNHEY, CDR2 SVGAGI. Trimming pared 8 bases from V and 4 bases from J, leaving 15 bases between. This CDR3 region has 14 residues.

V usage is TRBV30 and J usage is TRBJ2-3; 9 bases fit TRBD2. The CDR3 is 16 amino acids. V dropped 2 bases and J dropped 4; count of bases not matched to a gene: 10. In germline, CDR1 is GTSNPN, CDR2 SVGIG (reference sequence). CDR3 in amino acids: CAWSFLAGVGADTQYF. The CDR3 DNA sequence: TGTGCCTGGAGTTTCTTAGCGGGAGTCGGGGCAGATACGCAGTATTTT.

CDR3 DNA sequence: TGTGCCAGCAGCCTTTCAGGGGTGGCAGATACGCAGTATTTT. This encodes CASSLSGVADTQYF. This sequence joins TRBV6-5 and TRBJ2-3, with TRBD1 as a possible D gene (6 bases). This CDR3 is 14 amino acids long. Trimming took off 6 bases at V and 4 bases at J, with 14 bases between the two ends. Per the germline V gene, CDR1 is MNHEY and CDR2 is SVGAGI.

The V gene is TRBV6-6, the J gene TRBJ1-3; maybe TRBD1 (5 bases). The CDR3 is 13 residues long. Germline loops: CDR1 MNHNY, CDR2 SVGAGI (reference sequence). V dropped 7 bases and J dropped 1 base, with 8 bases sitting between them. CDR3 in amino acids: CASTGTSGNTIYF. CDR3 bases: TGTGCCAGCACAGGGACTTCTGGAAACACCATATATTTT.